This TCR beta chain comes out of a study of blood T cells in healthy people across ages. Donors were healthy Caucasian individuals from Russia aged about 6 to 90. The second PCR ran roughly 6 to 12 cycles with a sample-barcoded 5' primer and J-beta primers. All cDNA molecules were each tagged by a template-switch adaptor with 12 random nucleotides. TCRdb ran MiXCR on the 5' RACE reads and lists one entry per CDR3 protein. The top ten clones hold 18% of a sample with more than 800,000 distinct CDR3 sequences, 40% to 50% of them seen once. Trimming removed 1 base from V and 2 bases from J; junction bases left unmatched: 10. CDR1 is MGHRA and CDR2 is YSYEKL in the germline V gene. The CDR3 has 17 amino acids. This clonotype was counted between two and nine times.

J is TRBJ2-5 and V is TRBV4-1; 7 bases are shared with TRBD1. This receptor was obtained from a woman between 55 and 75 years old in good health. Source material: blood. The CDR3 bases are TGCGCCAGCAGCCAAGGGGCTCGGGACAGCCTACAAGAGACCCAGTACTTC. This gives the protein CASSQGARDSLQETQYF.